This T cell receptor (beta chain) was sequenced in a study of cytomegalovirus exposure and HLA in healthy donors. Study-level results: Listed as cytomegalovirus-associated were over 150 TCR beta chains.

On this clone: Its antigen is not identified.

The protocol was immunoSEQ multiplex PCR, while the TCRdb copy is restricted to in-frame clones and leaves out a portion. Here the sample spans about 180,000 clones, 86% being singletons. The germline CDR1 and CDR2 sequences are KGHSH and LQKENI. V was pared by 0 bases and J by 3 bases, with 9 bases between. This CDR3 region has 14 residues. This receptor was obtained from a man aged 18 to 30 in good health and CMV-seropositive. Sequenced: PBMCs. The gene calls are TRBV18 and TRBJ2-7; no reliable D call. CDR3 protein: CASSPPDTYYEQYF. The DNA of the CDR3 is TGTGCCAGCTCACCACCTGATACCTACTACGAGCAGTACTTC. The full variable domain, in which reference TRBV18 and TRBJ2-7 provide the parts outside the CDR3, is NAGVMQNPRHLVRRRGQEARLRCSPMKGHSHVYWYRQLPEEGLKFMVYLQKENIIDESGMPKERFSAEFPKEGPSILRIQQVVRGDSAAYFCASSPPDTYYEQYFGPGTRLTVT.